These T cell receptor beta chains were read from a single sample in a study of blood T cell repertoires in COVID-19. TCRdb keeps only in-frame clones here, not all; method: immunoSEQ multiplex PCR. This sample yields fewer than 500,000 clones, of which about nine tenths are seen a single time; roughly 0.72% belongs to the top ten. Specimen: PBMCs or T cells enriched from blood (not recorded which). These receptors were collected from a woman under 30 who had recovered from COVID-19. The CDR3 runs from the conserved cysteine through the conserved F or W. The D gene is left open where the match is weak. The size of a clone is reported for some rows only, either as once, few or many, or as a class for expanded clones.

j_call v_call d_call clone_size cdr3_aa cdr3_nt
TRBJ2-1 TRBV7-6 . . CASSLGSGDEQFF TGTGCCAGCAGCTTGGGTAGCGGCGATGAGCAGTTCTTC
TRBJ2-3 TRBV2 . once CASSEAPGAISTDTQYF TGTGCCAGCAGTGAAGCGCCCGGAGCAATTAGCACAGATACGCAGTATTTT
TRBJ2-7 TRBV5-3 TRBD1 . CARSQGQGDYEQYF TGTGCCAGAAGCCAAGGACAGGGGGACTACGAGCAGTACTTC
TRBJ1-1 TRBV7-3 . . CASSRGQNTEAFF TGTGCCAGCAGCCGGGGACAGAACACTGAAGCTTTCTTT
TRBJ1-1 TRBV30 . . CAWTDSQSYTEAFF TGTGCCTGGACGGACAGCCAAAGCTACACTGAAGCTTTCTTT
TRBJ1-1 TRBV7-2 . . CASTSSRTPNRNTEAFF TGTGCCAGCACCAGTAGCAGGACTCCAAACCGGAACACTGAAGCTTTCTTT
TRBJ1-3 TRBV5-5 . . CASSLEGDSGNTIYF TGTGCCAGCAGCTTGGAAGGGGACTCTGGAAACACCATATATTTT
TRBJ1-2 TRBV5-6 . . CASSYRGEAHYGYTF TGTGCCAGCAGCTACCGAGGGGAGGCCCACTATGGCTACACCTTC
TRBJ1-2 TRBV27 . . CASSITGLYGYTF TGTGCCAGCAGTATAACAGGGCTCTATGGCTACACCTTC
TRBJ1-1 TRBV19 . . CASSRREKDTEAFF TGTGCCAGTAGTAGGAGGGAGAAAGACACTGAAGCTTTCTTT
TRBJ1-4 TRBV5-1 . . CASSLGGGLGEKLFF TGCGCCAGCAGCTTGGGAGGTGGACTTGGGGAAAAACTGTTTTTT
TRBJ1-1 TRBV5-1 TRBD1 . CASSTGTVNTEAFF TGCGCCAGCAGCACCGGGACAGTGAACACTGAAGCTTTCTTT
TRBJ1-2 TRBV5-5 . once CASSPTLSNYGYTF TGTGCCAGCAGCCCGACATTGAGTAACTATGGCTACACCTTC
TRBJ2-5 TRBV2 . once CASSEEVTQETQYF TGTGCCAGCAGTGAAGAGGTGACACAAGAGACCCAGTACTTC
TRBJ2-1 TRBV6-2/TRBV6-3 TRBD2 . CASSLGLAGGGEQFF TGTGCCAGCAGCTTGGGCCTAGCGGGGGGGGGTGAGCAGTTCTTC
TRBJ1-1 TRBV5-5 . few CASSKREGEATEAFF TGTGCCAGCAGCAAAAGGGAGGGTGAGGCCACTGAAGCTTTCTTT
TRBJ2-3 TRBV14 . once CASSQVRGGGITDTQYF TGTGCCAGCAGCCAAGTACGTGGCGGAGGAATCACAGATACGCAGTATTTT
TRBJ2-2 TRBV5-1 . . CASSGRGAFTGELFF TGCGCCAGCAGCGGACGGGGGGCCTTCACCGGGGAGCTGTTTTTT
TRBJ2-2 TRBV10-3 TRBD1 . CATGDSYTGELFF TGTGCCACCGGGGACAGTTACACCGGGGAGCTGTTTTTT
TRBJ1-2 TRBV27 TRBD1 . CASSPRGLNYGYTF TGTGCCAGCAGTCCCAGGGGGCTTAACTATGGCTACACCTTC
TRBJ2-3 TRBV7-2 . . CASSLLGDNTDTQYF TGTGCCAGCAGCCTGTTGGGGGACAACACAGATACGCAGTATTTT
TRBJ1-6 TRBV30 TRBD1 . CAWSVPDWDRYSPLHF TGTGCCTGGAGTGTCCCGGATTGGGACAGATATTCACCCCTCCACTTT
TRBJ2-5 TRBV7-2 TRBD1 . CASSLGGQGSETQYF TGTGCCAGCAGCTTAGGGGGACAGGGTAGCGAGACCCAGTACTTC
TRBJ2-2 TRBV30 TRBD1 . CAWIKQGATTGELFF TGTGCCTGGATAAAGCAGGGGGCGACTACCGGGGAGCTGTTTTTT
TRBJ2-7 TRBV28 . . CASSHKGSEQYF TGTGCCAGCAGTCATAAGGGGTCCGAGCAGTACTTC
TRBJ1-3 TRBV2 . . CASSSEAGNTIYF TGTGCCAGCAGTTCGGAGGCTGGAAACACCATATATTTT
TRBJ2-2 TRBV2 . . CASFLGFGGGELFF TGTGCCAGCTTTTTGGGATTCGGGGGCGGGGAGCTGTTTTTT
TRBJ1-2 TRBV28 TRBD1 . CASSPKQGAGGYTF TGTGCCAGCAGCCCAAAACAGGGGGCAGGGGGCTACACCTTC
TRBJ2-7 TRBV9 . . CASSVGPPQGGITYEQYF TGTGCCAGCAGCGTGGGGCCTCCTCAGGGGGGTATCACCTACGAGCAGTACTTC
TRBJ1-5 TRBV18 . . CASSPLGRGPSNQPQHF TGTGCCAGCTCACCACTAGGGAGGGGCCCCAGCAATCAGCCCCAGCATTTT
TRBJ1-1 TRBV5-4 . . CASSSGRLGNTEAFF TGTGCCAGCAGCTCGGGTAGGTTGGGGAACACTGAAGCTTTCTTT
TRBJ1-5 TRBV28 TRBD1 once CASSLVAWGQVNQPQHF TGTGCCAGCAGTTTGGTAGCGTGGGGACAGGTCAATCAGCCCCAGCATTTT
TRBJ1-1 TRBV6-1 . once CASSERGRGNTEAFF TGTGCCAGCAGTGAAAGGGGCAGGGGAAATACTGAAGCTTTCTTT
TRBJ2-7 TRBV30 . . CAWTQGFRSSYEQYF TGTGCCTGGACCCAGGGTTTCCGGTCGTCCTACGAGCAGTACTTC
TRBJ1-2 TRBV9 . . CASSPREEVYGYTF TGTGCCAGCAGCCCCAGGGAGGAGGTCTATGGCTACACCTTC
TRBJ1-5 TRBV24-1 . . CATSSGGKLQPQHF TGTGCCACCAGTTCAGGAGGGAAGCTGCAGCCCCAGCATTTT
TRBJ1-1 TRBV6-5 . . CASSYYAGETEAFF TGTGCCAGCAGTTACTACGCAGGGGAGACTGAAGCTTTCTTT
TRBJ2-3 TRBV5-1 . . CASSAGATDTQYF TGCGCCAGCAGCGCTGGAGCCACAGATACGCAGTATTTT
TRBJ2-7 TRBV2 TRBD1 . CASSPGTAAYEQYF TGTGCCAGCAGCCCTGGGACAGCGGCCTACGAGCAGTACTTC
TRBJ2-3 TRBV2 . . CASSEVTYTDTQYF TGTGCCAGCAGTGAGGTAACATACACAGATACGCAGTATTTT
TRBJ2-7 TRBV2 TRBD1 . CASSRDRTYEQYF TGTGCCAGCAGTCGGGACAGGACCTACGAGCAGTACTTC
TRBJ2-2 TRBV11-2 TRBD2 . CASSGLRGGEGTGELFF TGTGCCAGCAGCGGCCTTAGGGGCGGGGAGGGAACCGGGGAGCTGTTTTTT
TRBJ1-1 TRBV28 TRBD1 . CASSLWTGPNTEAFF TGTGCCAGCAGTCTCTGGACAGGGCCCAACACTGAAGCTTTCTTT
TRBJ2-5 TRBV3-1/TRBV3-2 . . CASSQSAGGETQYF TGTGCCAGCAGCCAATCGGCAGGGGGGGAGACCCAGTACTTC